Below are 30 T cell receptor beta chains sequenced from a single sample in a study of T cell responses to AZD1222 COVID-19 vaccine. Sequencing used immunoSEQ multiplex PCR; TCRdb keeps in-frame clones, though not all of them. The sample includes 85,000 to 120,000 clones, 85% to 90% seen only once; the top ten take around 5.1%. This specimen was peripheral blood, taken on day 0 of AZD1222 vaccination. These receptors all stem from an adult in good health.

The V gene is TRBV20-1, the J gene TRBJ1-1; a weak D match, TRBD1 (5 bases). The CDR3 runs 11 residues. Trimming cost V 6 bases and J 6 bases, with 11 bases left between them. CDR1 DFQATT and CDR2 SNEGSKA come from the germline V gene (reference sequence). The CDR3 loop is CSASGYSEAFF. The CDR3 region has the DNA TGCAGTGCGTCAGGGTATTCTGAAGCTTTCTTT.

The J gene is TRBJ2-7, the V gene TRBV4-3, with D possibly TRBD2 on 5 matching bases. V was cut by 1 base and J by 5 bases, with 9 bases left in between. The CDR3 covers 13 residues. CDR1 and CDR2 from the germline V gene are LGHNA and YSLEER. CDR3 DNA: TGCGCCAGCAGCCAAGGCCAGAGGGACGAGCAGTACTTC. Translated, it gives CASSQGQRDEQYF.

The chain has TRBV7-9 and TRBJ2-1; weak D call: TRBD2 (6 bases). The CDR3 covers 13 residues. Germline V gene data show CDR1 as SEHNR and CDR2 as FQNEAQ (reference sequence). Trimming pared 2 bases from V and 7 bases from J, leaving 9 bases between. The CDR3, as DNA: TGTGCCAGCAGCTTACTCGCGGGAAATGAGCAGTTCTTC. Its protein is CASSLLAGNEQFF.

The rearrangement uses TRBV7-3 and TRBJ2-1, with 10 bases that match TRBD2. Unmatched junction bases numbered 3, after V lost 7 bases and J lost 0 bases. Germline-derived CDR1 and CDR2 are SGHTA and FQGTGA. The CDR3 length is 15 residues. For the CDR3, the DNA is TGTGCCAGCACGGAGCGGGAGGGCTCCTACAATGAGCAGTTCTTC. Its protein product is CASTEREGSYNEQFF.

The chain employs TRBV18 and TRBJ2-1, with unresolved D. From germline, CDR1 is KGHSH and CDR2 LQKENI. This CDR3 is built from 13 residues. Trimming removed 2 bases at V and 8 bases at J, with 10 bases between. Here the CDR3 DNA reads TGTGCCAGCTCACCAATGCAGGTCCATGAGCAGTTCTTC. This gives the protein CASSPMQVHEQFF.

CDR3 region: CASSRWGENEQFF. The CDR3 DNA follows: TGTGCCAGCAGTCGCTGGGGGGAAAATGAGCAGTTCTTC. The chain uses TRBV7-2 and TRBJ2-1; D perhaps matches TRBD2 (6 bases). This CDR3 comprises 13 residues. V lost 6 bases to trimming and J lost 7 bases, with 13 bases between them. Germline V gives CDR1 SGHTA, CDR2 FQGNSA.

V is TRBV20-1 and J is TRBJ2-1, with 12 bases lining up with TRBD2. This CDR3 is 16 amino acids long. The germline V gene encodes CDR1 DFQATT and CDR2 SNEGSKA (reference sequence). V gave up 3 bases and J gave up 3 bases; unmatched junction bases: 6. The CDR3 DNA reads TGCAGTGCTAGTGAGCTAGCGGGAGGGAACTACAATGAGCAGTTCTTC. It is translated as CSASELAGGNYNEQFF.

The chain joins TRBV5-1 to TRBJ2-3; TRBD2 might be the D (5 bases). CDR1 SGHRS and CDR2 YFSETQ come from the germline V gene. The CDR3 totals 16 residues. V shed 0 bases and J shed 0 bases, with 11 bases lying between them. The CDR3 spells CASSLGLSGSTDTQYF. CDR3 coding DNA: TGCGCCAGCAGCTTGGGACTAAGCGGCAGCACAGATACGCAGTATTTT.

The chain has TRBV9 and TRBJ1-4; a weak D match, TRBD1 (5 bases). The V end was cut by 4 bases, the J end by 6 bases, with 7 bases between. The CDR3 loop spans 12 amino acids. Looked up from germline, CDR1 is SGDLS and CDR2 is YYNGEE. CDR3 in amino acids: CASSRGDEKLFF. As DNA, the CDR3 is TGTGCCAGCAGCCGGGGGGATGAAAAACTGTTTTTT.

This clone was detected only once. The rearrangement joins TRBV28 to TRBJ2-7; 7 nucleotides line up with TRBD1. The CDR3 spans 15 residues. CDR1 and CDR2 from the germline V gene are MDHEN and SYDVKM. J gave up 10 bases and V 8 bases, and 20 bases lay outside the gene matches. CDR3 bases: TGTGCCAGCTCAAGGGGGCTACACCAACCACGGGAACAGTACTTC. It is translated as CASSRGLHQPREQYF.

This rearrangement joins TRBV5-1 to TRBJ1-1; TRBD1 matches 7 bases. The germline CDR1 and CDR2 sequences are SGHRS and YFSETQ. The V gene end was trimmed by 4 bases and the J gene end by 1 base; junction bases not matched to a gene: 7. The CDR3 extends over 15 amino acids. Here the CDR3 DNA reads TGCGCCAGCAGCCAAACCGGGACAGCGAACACTGAAGCTTTCTTT. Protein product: CASSQTGTANTEAFF.

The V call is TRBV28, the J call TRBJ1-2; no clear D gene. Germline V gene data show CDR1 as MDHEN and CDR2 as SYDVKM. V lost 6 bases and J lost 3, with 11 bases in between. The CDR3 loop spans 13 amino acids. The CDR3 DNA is TGTGCCAGCAGGGACGGGGTGCACTATGGCTACACCTTC. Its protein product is CASRDGVHYGYTF.

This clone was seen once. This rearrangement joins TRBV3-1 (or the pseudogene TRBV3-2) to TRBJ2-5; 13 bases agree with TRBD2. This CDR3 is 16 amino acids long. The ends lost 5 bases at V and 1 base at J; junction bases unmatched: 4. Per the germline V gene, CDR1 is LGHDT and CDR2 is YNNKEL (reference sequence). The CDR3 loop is CASSAGLAGVQETQYF. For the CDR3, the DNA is TGTGCCAGCAGCGCCGGACTAGCGGGAGTCCAAGAGACCCAGTACTTC.

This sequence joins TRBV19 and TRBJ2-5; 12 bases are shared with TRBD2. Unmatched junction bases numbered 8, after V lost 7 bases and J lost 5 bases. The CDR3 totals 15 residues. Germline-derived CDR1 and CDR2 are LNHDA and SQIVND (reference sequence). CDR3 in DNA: TGTGCCAGTAAAGGACTAGCGGGACGAGAGGAGACCCAGTACTTC. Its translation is CASKGLAGREETQYF.

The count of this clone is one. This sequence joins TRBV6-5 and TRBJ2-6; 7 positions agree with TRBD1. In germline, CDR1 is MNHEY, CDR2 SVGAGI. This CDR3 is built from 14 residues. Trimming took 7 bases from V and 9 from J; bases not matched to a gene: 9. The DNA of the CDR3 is TGTGCCAGCAATGGTCGGGACAGTGTCAACGTCCTGACTTTC. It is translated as CASNGRDSVNVLTF.

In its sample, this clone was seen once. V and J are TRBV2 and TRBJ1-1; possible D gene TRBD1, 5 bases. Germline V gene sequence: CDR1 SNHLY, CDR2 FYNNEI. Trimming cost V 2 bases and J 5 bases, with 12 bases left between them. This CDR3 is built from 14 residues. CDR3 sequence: CASSEWGGSTEAFF. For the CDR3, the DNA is TGTGCCAGCAGTGAATGGGGGGGGAGTACTGAAGCTTTCTTT. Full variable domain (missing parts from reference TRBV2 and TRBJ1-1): EPEVTQTPSHQVTQMGQEVILRCVPISNHLYFYWYRQILGQKVEFLVSFYNNEISEKSEIFDDQFSVERPDGSNFTLKIRSTKLEDSAMYFCASSEWGGSTEAFFGQGTRLTVV.

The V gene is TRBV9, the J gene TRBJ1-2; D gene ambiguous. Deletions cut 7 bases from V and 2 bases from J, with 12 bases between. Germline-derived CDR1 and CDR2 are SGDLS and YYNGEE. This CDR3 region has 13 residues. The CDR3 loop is CASGLDPNYGYTF. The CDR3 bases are TGTGCCAGCGGATTGGATCCAAACTATGGCTACACCTTC.

CDR3 protein: CASSQLPGLAENEQFF. In DNA form, the CDR3 reads TGTGCCAGCAGCCAACTTCCGGGACTAGCGGAAAATGAGCAGTTCTTC. The chain employs TRBV3-1 (or the pseudogene TRBV3-2) and TRBJ2-1, with 11 bases matching TRBD2. V gave up 2 bases and J gave up 7 bases; unmatched junction bases: 7. CDR3 length equals 16 residues. Germline V gives CDR1 LGHDT, CDR2 YNNKEL (reference sequence).

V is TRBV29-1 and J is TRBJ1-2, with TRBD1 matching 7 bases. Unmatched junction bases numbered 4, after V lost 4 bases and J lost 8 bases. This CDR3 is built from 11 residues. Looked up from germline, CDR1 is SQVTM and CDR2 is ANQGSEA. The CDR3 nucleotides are TGCAGCGTTGTTAGGGGACAGGGCTACACCTTC. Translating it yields CSVVRGQGYTF.

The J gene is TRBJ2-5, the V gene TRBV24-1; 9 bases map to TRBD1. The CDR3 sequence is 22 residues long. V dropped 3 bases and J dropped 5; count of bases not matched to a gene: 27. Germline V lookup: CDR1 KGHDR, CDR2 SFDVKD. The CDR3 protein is CATSDLHSGTGNWRVHGETQYF. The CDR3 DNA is TGTGCCACCAGTGATCTTCACTCCGGGACAGGGAATTGGCGGGTCCATGGGGAGACCCAGTACTTC.

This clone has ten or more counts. The CDR3 DNA sequence: TGTGCCAGCAGCTGGGATACGCAGTATTTT. As protein: CASSWDTQYF. The chain has TRBV7-9 and TRBJ2-3; D unclear. The V and J ends lost 4 bases and 6 bases respectively, with 2 bases between them. The germline gives CDR1 SEHNR, CDR2 FQNEAQ (reference sequence). This CDR3 region has 10 residues.

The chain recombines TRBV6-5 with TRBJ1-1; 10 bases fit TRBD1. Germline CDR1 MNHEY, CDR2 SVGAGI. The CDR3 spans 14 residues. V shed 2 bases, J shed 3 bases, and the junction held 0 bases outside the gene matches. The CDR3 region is CASSYGTGDTEAFF. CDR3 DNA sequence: TGTGCCAGCAGTTACGGGACAGGGGACACTGAAGCTTTCTTT.

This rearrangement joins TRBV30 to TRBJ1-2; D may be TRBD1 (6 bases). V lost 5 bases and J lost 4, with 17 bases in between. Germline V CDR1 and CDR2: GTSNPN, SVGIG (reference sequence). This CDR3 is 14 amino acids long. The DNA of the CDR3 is TGTGCCTGGTTAAACTGGGACACGGCCTATGGCTACACCTTC. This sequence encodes CAWLNWDTAYGYTF.

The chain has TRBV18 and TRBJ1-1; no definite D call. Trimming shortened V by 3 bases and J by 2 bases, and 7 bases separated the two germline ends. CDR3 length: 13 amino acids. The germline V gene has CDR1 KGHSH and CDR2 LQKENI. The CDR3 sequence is CASSPKGNTEAFF. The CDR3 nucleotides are TGTGCCAGCTCACCGAAAGGAAACACTGAAGCTTTCTTT. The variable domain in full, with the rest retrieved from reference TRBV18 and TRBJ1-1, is NAGVMQNPRHLVRRRGQEARLRCSPMKGHSHVYWYRQLPEEGLKFMVYLQKENIIDESGMPKERFSAEFPKEGPSILRIQQVVRGDSAAYFCASSPKGNTEAFFGQGTRLTVV.

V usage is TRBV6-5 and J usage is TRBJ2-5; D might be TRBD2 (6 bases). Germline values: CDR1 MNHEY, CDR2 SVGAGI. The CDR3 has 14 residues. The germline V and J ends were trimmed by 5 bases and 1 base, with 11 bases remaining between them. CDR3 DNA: TGTGCCAGCAGTCCCCGGGACTCCCAAGAGACCCAGTACTTC. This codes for CASSPRDSQETQYF.

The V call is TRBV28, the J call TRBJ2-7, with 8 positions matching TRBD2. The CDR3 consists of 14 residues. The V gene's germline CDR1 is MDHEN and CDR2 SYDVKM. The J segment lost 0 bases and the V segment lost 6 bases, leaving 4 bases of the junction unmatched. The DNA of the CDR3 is TGTGCCAGCAGCCCCGGGACTAGCTCCTACGAGCAGTACTTC. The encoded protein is CASSPGTSSYEQYF.

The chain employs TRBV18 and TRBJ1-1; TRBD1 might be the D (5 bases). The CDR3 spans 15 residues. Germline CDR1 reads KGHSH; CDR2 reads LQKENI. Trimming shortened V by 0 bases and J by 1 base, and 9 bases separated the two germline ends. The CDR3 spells CASSPPDGGNTEAFF. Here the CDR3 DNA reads TGTGCCAGCTCACCACCTGATGGGGGGAACACTGAAGCTTTCTTT.

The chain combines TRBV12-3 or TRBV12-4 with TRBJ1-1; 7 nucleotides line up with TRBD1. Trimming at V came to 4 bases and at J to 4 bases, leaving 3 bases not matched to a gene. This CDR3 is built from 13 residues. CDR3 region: CASSSTGTTEAFF. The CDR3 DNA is TGTGCCAGCAGTTCGACAGGGACCACTGAAGCTTTCTTT.

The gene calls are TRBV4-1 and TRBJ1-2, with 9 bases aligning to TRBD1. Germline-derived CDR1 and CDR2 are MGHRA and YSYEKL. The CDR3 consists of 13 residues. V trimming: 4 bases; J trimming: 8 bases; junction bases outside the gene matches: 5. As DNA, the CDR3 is TGCGCCAGCAGCCCTCGGGACAGGGAGGGCTACACCTTC. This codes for CASSPRDREGYTF.

CDR3 sequence reads: CASSVGQLDYGYTF. CDR3 DNA sequence: TGTGCCAGCAGCGTAGGACAGCTAGACTATGGCTACACCTTC. The rearrangement links TRBV9 to TRBJ1-2; a possible D gene is TRBD1 (5 bases). This CDR3 comprises 14 residues. The germline V gene has CDR1 SGDLS and CDR2 YYNGEE. Trimming cost V 0 bases and J 3 bases, with 9 bases left between them.